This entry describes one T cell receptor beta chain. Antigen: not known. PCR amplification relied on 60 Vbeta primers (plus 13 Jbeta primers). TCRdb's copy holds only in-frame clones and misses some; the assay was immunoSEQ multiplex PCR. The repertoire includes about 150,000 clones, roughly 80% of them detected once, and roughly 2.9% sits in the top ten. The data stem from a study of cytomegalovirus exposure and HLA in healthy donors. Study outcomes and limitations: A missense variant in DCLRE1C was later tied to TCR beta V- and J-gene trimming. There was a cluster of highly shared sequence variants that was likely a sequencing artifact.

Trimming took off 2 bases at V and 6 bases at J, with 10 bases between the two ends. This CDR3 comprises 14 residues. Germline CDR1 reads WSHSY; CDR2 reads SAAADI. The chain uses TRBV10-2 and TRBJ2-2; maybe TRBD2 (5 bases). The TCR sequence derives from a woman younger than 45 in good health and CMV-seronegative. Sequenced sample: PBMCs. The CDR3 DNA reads TGCGCCAGCAGTGAGATCGGGGAAGCCGGGGAGCTGTTTTTT. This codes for CASSEIGEAGELFF.